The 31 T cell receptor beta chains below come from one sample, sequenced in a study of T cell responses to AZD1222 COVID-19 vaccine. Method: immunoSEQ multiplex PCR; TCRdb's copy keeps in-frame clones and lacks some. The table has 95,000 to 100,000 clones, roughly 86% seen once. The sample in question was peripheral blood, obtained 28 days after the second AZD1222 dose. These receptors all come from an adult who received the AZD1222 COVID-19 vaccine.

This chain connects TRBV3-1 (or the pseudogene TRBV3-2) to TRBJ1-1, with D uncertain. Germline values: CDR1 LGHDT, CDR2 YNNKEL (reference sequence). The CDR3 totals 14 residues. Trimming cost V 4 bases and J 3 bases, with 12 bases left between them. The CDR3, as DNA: TGTGCCAGCAGCCGAGTCCCGTCGGACACTGAAGCTTTCTTT. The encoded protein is CASSRVPSDTEAFF.

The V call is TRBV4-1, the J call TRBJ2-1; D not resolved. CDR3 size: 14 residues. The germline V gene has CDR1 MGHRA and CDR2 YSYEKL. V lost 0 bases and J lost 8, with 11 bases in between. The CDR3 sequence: CASSQDRFSDEQFF. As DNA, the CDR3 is TGCGCCAGCAGCCAAGATAGGTTCTCCGATGAGCAGTTCTTC.

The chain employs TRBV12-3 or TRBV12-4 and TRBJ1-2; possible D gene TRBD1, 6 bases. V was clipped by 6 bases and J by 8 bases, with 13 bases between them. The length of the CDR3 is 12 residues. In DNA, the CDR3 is TGTGCCAGCAGAACAGGGATAGGAGGCTACACCTTC. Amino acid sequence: CASRTGIGGYTF.

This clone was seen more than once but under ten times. The CDR3 is CASSIGGNRPEAFF. The CDR3 coding sequence is TGTGCCAGTAGTATAGGTGGGAACAGGCCTGAAGCTTTCTTT. The chain is built from TRBV19 and TRBJ1-1; tentatively, D is TRBD1 (5 bases). Germline lookup yields CDR1 LNHDA and CDR2 SQIVND (reference sequence). V lost 1 base and J 6 bases, leaving 12 bases between the germline ends. This CDR3 is built from 14 residues. The whole variable domain, remainder taken from reference TRBV19 and TRBJ1-1, is DGGITQSPKYLFRKEGQNVTLSCEQNLNHDAMYWYRQDPGQGLRLIYYSQIVNDFQKGDIAEGYSVSREKKESFPLTVTSAQKNPTAFYLCASSIGGNRPEAFFGQGTRLTVV.

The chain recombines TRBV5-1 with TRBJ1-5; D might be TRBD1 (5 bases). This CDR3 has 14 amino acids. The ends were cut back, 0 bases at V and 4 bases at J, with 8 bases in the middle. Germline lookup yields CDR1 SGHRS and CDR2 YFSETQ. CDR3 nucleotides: TGCGCCAGCAGCTTGGAGTCAGGGAATCAGCCCCAGCATTTT. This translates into CASSLESGNQPQHF.

The CDR3 bases are TGTGCCAGCAGCAGCCGGGACAAAAGCTCTGGGGCCAACGTCCTGACTTTC. Translation gives CASSSRDKSSGANVLTF. This chain joins TRBV5-5 and TRBJ2-6; tentative D call: TRBD1 (6 bases). The length of the CDR3 is 17 residues. Germline V gene data show CDR1 as SGHKS and CDR2 as YYEKEE (reference sequence). Trimming cost V 4 bases and J 0 bases, with 14 bases left between them.

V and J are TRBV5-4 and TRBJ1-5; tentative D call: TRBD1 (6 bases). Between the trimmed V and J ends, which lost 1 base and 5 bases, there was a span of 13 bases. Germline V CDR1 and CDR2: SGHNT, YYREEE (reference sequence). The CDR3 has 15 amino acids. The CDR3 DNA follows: TGTGCCAGCAGCTTGCGGCCAGGGGTGGATCAGCCCCAGCATTTT. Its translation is CASSLRPGVDQPQHF.

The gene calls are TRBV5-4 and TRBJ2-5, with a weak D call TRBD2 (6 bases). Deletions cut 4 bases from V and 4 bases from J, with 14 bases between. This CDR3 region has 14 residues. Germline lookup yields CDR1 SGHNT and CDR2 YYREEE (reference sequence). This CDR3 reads CASSPVGGGETQYF. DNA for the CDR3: TGTGCCAGCAGCCCAGTGGGGGGAGGAGAGACCCAGTACTTC.

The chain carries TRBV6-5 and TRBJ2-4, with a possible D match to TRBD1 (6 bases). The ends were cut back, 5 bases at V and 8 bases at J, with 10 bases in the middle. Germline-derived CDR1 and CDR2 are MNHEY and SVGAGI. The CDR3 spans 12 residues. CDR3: CASSPQGYIQYF. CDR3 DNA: TGTGCCAGCAGTCCTCAGGGGTACATTCAGTACTTC.

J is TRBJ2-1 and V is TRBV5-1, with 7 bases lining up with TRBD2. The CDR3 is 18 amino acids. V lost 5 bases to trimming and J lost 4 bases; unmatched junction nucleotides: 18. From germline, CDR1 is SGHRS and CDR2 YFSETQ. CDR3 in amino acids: CASSLVRETRPIYNEQFF. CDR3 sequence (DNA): TGCGCCAGCAGTCTGGTGCGGGAGACGCGACCGATATACAATGAGCAGTTCTTC.

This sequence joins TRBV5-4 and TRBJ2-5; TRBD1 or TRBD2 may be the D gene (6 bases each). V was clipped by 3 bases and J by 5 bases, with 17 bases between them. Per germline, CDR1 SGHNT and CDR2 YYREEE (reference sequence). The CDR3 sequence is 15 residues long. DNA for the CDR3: TGTGCCAGCAGCTCACAACAGGGAGGTTGGGAGACCCAGTACTTC. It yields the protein CASSSQQGGWETQYF.

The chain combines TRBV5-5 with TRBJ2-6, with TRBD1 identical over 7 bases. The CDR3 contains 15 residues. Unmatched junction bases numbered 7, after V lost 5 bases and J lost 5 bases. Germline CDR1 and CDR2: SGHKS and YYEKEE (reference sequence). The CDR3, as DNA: TGTGCCAGCAGGGCTACGGACAGGCGGGCCAACGTCCTGACTTTC. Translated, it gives CASRATDRRANVLTF.

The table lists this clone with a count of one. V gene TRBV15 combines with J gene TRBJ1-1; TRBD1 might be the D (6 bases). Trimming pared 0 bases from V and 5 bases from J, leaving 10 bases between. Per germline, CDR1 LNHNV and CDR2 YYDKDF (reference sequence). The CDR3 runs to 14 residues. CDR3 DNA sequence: TGTGCCACCAGCAGAGACACAGGGACGACTGAAGCTTTCTTT. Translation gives CATSRDTGTTEAFF.

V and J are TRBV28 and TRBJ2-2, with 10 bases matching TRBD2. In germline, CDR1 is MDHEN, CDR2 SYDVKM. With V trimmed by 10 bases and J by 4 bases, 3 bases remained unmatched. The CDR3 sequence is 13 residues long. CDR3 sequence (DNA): TGTGCCATTAGGACTAGCGGCACCGGGGAGCTGTTTTTT. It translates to CAIRTSGTGELFF.

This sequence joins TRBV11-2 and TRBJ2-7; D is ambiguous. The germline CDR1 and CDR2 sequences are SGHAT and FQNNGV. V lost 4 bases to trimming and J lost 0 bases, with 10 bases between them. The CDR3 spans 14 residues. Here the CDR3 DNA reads TGTGCCAGCAGCTCGTTTACAGCCTCCTACGAGCAGTACTTC. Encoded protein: CASSSFTASYEQYF.

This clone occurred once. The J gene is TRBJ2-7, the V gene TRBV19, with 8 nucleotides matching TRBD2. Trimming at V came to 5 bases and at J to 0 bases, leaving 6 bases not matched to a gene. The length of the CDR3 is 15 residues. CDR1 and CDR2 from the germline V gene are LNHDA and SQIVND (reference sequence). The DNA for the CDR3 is TGTGCCAGTAGTTTTAGCGGGATTAGCTCCTACGAGCAGTACTTC. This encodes CASSFSGISSYEQYF.

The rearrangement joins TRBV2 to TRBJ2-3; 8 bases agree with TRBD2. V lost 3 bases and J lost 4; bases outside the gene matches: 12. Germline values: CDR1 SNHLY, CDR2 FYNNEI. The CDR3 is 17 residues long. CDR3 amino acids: CASSEGISGRKADTQYF. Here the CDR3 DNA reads TGTGCCAGCAGTGAGGGGATAAGCGGGAGAAAGGCAGATACGCAGTATTTT.

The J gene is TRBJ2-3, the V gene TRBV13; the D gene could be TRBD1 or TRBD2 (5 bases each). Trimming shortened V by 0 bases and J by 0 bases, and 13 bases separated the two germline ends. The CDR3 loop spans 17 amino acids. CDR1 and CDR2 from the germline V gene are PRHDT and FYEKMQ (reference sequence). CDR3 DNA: TGTGCCAGCAGCTTAGGGGCTGGGACCGCGAGCACAGATACGCAGTATTTT. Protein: CASSLGAGTASTDTQYF.

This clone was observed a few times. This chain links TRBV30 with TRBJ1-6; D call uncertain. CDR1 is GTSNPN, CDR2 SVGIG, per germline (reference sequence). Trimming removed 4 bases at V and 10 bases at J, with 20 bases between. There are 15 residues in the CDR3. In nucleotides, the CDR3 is TGTGCCTGGACACTGGCGGCCGCCGGGGTCTCACCCCTCCACTTT. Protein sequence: CAWTLAAAGVSPLHF.

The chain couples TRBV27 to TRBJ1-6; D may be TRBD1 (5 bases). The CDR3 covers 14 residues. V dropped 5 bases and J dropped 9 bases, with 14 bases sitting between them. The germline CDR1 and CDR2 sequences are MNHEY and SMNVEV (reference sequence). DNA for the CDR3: TGTGCCAGCAGTGGACTGGGGCGGGGTTCACCCCTCCACTTT. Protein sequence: CASSGLGRGSPLHF.

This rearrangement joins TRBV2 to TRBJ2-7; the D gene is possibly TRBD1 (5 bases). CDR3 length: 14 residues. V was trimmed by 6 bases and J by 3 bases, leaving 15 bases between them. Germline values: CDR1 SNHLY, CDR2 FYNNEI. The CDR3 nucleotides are TGTGCCAGCAGGGCGATACAGGAGAGCTACGAGCAGTACTTC. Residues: CASRAIQESYEQYF.

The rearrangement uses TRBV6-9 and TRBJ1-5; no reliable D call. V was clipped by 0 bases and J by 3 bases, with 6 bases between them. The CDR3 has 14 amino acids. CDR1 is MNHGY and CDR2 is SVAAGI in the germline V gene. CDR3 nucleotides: TGTGCCAGCAGTTATTCCCAGTTCAATCAGCCCCAGCATTTT. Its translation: CASSYSQFNQPQHF.

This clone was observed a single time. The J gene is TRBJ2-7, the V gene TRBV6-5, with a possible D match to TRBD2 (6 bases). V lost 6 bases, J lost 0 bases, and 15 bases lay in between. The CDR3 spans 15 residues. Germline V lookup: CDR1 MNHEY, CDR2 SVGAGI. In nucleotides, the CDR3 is TGTGCCAGCAGGAGGGGACTTCCCGGCTCCTACGAGCAGTACTTC. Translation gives CASRRGLPGSYEQYF.

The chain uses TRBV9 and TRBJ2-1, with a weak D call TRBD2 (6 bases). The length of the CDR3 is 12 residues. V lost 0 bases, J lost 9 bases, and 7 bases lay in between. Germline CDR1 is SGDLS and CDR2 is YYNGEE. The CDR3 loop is CASSVVGGEQFF. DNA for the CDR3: TGTGCCAGCAGCGTAGTGGGGGGTGAGCAGTTCTTC.

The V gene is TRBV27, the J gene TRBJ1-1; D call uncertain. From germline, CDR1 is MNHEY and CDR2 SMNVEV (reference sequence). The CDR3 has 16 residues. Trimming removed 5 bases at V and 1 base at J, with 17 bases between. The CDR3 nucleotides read TGTGCCAGCAGTCCGTTTGCGCAGCTCAGGAACACTGAAGCTTTCTTT. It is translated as CASSPFAQLRNTEAFF.

Here the CDR3 DNA reads TGTGCCAGCAGGCCATCGGGAGTTTTGACAGATACGCAGTATTTT. Translated: CASRPSGVLTDTQYF. The rearrangement uses TRBV5-4 and TRBJ2-3; tentative D call: TRBD2 (6 bases). This CDR3 has 15 amino acids. The ends were cut back, 5 bases at V and 3 bases at J, with 16 bases in the middle. The germline gives CDR1 SGHNT, CDR2 YYREEE (reference sequence).

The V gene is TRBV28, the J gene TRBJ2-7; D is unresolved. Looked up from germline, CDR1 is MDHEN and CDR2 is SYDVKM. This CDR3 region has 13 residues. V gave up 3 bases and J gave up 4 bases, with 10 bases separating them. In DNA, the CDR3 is TGTGCCAGCAGTTTTGGTGGGCGGTACGAGCAGTACTTC. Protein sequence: CASSFGGRYEQYF.

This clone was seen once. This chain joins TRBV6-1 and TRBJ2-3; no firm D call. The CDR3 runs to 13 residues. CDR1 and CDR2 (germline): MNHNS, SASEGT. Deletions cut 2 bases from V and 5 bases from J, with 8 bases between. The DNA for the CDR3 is TGTGCCAGCAGTGAAAGGTCAGGAGATACGCAGTATTTT. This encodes CASSERSGDTQYF.

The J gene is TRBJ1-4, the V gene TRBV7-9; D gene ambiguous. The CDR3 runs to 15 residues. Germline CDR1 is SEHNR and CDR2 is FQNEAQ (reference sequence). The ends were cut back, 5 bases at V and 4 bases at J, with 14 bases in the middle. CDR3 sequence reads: CASSLGSSLNEKLFF. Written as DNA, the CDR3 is TGTGCCAGCAGCCTGGGATCTTCTCTTAATGAAAAACTGTTTTTT.

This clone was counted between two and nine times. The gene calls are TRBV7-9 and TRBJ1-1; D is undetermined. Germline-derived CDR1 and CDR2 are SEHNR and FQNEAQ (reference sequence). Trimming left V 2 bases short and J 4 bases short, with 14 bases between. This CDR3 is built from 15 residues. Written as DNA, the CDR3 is TGTGCCAGCAGCTTATCGGCAGCCCGGGGCACTGAAGCTTTCTTT. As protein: CASSLSAARGTEAFF.

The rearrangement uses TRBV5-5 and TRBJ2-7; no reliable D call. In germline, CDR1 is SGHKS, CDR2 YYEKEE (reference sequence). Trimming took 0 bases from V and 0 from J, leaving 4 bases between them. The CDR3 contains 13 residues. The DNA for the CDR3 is TGTGCCAGCAGCTTGGAGGTCTCCTACGAGCAGTACTTC. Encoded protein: CASSLEVSYEQYF. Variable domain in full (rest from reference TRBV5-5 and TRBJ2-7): DAGVTQSPTHLIKTRGQQVTLRCSPISGHKSVSWYQQVLGQGPQFIFQYYEKEERGRGNFPDRFSARQFPNYSSELNVNALLLGDSALYLCASSLEVSYEQYFGPGTRLTVT.